These 17 T cell receptor beta chains originate from one sample sequenced in a study of blood T cell repertoires in COVID-19. TCRdb's copy holds only in-frame clones and misses some; the assay was immunoSEQ multiplex PCR. The table lists about 170,000 clones, about 91% of them singletons. Source material: PBMCs or T cells enriched from blood (not recorded which). All receptors come from a woman aged 18-29 years who had recovered from COVID-19.

V and J are TRBV28 and TRBJ2-4; TRBD2 aligns across 8 bases. Germline values: CDR1 MDHEN, CDR2 SYDVKM. Trimming took 6 bases from V and 4 from J; bases not matched to a gene: 5. This CDR3 spans 14 amino acids. CDR3 loop: CASSPGGEKNIQYF. In DNA form, the CDR3 reads TGTGCCAGCAGCCCGGGGGGGGAAAAAAACATTCAGTACTTC.

As concerns this clone: Distinct nucleotide sequences in the sample also encode this CDR3. The chain employs TRBV27 and TRBJ1-5; 7 bases fit TRBD1. Germline loops: CDR1 MNHEY, CDR2 SMNVEV (reference sequence). The CDR3 extends over 16 amino acids. The J segment lost 0 bases and the V segment lost 5 bases, leaving 7 bases of the junction unmatched. The CDR3 DNA sequence: TGTGCCAGCAGTCCTGGGACAGTTTATAGCAATCAGCCCCAGCATTTT. Translated, it gives CASSPGTVYSNQPQHF.

V is TRBV4-2 and J is TRBJ2-7; TRBD2 matches 10 bases. The J segment lost 5 bases and the V segment lost 4 bases, leaving 14 bases of the junction unmatched. The CDR3 is 17 amino acids. Germline CDR1 and CDR2: LGHNA and YNFKEQ. The CDR3 DNA follows: TGTGCCAGCAGCCCAGATCGGGCTAGCGGGAGTGAGCACGAGCAGTACTTC. Translation gives CASSPDRASGSEHEQYF.

The V gene is TRBV29-1, the J gene TRBJ2-5; 7 bases align to TRBD2. The CDR3 extends over 14 amino acids. V dropped 7 bases and J dropped 2; count of bases not matched to a gene: 10. Germline CDR1 reads SQVTM; CDR2 reads ANQGSEA. DNA of the CDR3: TGCAGCGCTTACATACTAGCGCCTCAAGAGACCCAGTACTTC. This codes for CSAYILAPQETQYF.

The rearrangement joins TRBV19 to TRBJ2-7, with 12 bases aligning to TRBD2. J lost 3 bases, V lost 3 bases, and 3 bases had no gene match. Germline V lookup: CDR1 LNHDA, CDR2 SQIVND (reference sequence). This CDR3 region has 15 residues. The CDR3 DNA is TGTGCCAGTAGTATGGGACTAGCGGGTTACTACGAGCAGTACTTC. It codes for CASSMGLAGYYEQYF.

V and J are TRBV27 and TRBJ1-3, with 8 positions matching TRBD1. Germline V gives CDR1 MNHEY, CDR2 SMNVEV (reference sequence). The CDR3 runs to 17 residues. Unmatched junction bases numbered 14, after V lost 6 bases and J lost 4 bases. The CDR3 DNA follows: TGTGCCAGCAGCCCCCGTGTCGGACAGGGAAGGGGAAACACCATATATTTT. Its translation: CASSPRVGQGRGNTIYF.

The chain carries TRBV24-1 and TRBJ2-5, with TRBD2 matching 7 bases. The CDR3 covers 17 residues. V was clipped by 1 base and J by 2 bases; unmatched bases: 9. Germline CDR1 reads KGHDR; CDR2 reads SFDVKD. This chain's CDR3 is CATSDFLTGGRQETQYF. As DNA, the CDR3 is TGTGCCACCAGTGATTTCCTTACGGGAGGCAGACAAGAGACCCAGTACTTC.

The chain recombines TRBV28 with TRBJ2-6, with TRBD1 as a possible D gene (6 bases). Germline CDR1 reads MDHEN; CDR2 reads SYDVKM. V was shortened by 5 bases and J by 2 bases, with 16 bases between the two germline ends. The CDR3 runs to 17 residues. CDR3 amino acids: CASSIQTGLAGANVLTF. The CDR3 region has the DNA TGTGCCAGCAGTATCCAAACAGGGTTGGCTGGGGCCAACGTCCTGACTTTC.

V usage is TRBV5-4 and J usage is TRBJ1-2; the D gene is possibly TRBD1 (5 bases). The germline V and J ends were trimmed by 4 bases and 5 bases, with 9 bases remaining between them. This CDR3 has 12 amino acids. Germline lookup yields CDR1 SGHNT and CDR2 YYREEE (reference sequence). The DNA of the CDR3 is TGTGCCAGCAGCATGGAGGGGTATGGCTACACCTTC. It specifies CASSMEGYGYTF.

The V call is TRBV11-3, the J call TRBJ2-3, with 8 positions matching TRBD1. Per the germline V gene, CDR1 is SGHNT and CDR2 is YENEEA. CDR3 size: 14 residues. V lost 6 bases, J lost 6 bases, and 8 bases stayed unmatched. The CDR3 is CASSPTGARDTQYF. CDR3 nucleotide sequence: TGTGCCAGCAGTCCGACAGGGGCTAGGGATACGCAGTATTTT.

The chain has TRBV25-1 and TRBJ2-3, with 13 bases matching TRBD2. V shed 2 bases, J shed 4 bases, and the junction held 9 bases outside the gene matches. Germline V gives CDR1 MGHDK, CDR2 SYGVNS. The CDR3 contains 18 residues. In DNA form, the CDR3 reads TGTGCCAGCAGTGAAACGCCGGGACTAGCGGGGAATGCAGATACGCAGTATTTT. Translation: CASSETPGLAGNADTQYF.

This chain links TRBV30 with TRBJ1-6; the match to TRBD1 covers 7 bases. The CDR3 is 13 amino acids. The germline V gene has CDR1 GTSNPN and CDR2 SVGIG (reference sequence). Trimming removed 5 bases from V and 10 bases from J; junction bases left unmatched: 8. DNA of the CDR3: TGTGCCTGGGGAAGGGACAGAGGGTCACCCCTCCACTTT. Encoded protein: CAWGRDRGSPLHF.

The V and J genes are TRBV10-3 and TRBJ1-1; D ambiguous. V was cut by 11 bases and J by 1 base, with 14 bases left in between. This CDR3 has 13 amino acids. Germline V gene data show CDR1 as ENHRY and CDR2 as SYGVKD. The CDR3 loop is CAQQSGSNTEAFF. The CDR3 region has the DNA TGTGCCCAACAGTCGGGGTCGAACACTGAAGCTTTCTTT.

This clone came up once. The CDR3 nucleotides read TGTGCCATCAACGAGGACAGACACGGAAACTATGGCTACACCTTC. This encodes CAINEDRHGNYGYTF. The chain combines TRBV10-3 with TRBJ1-2; TRBD1 might be the D (6 bases). Germline V gene data show CDR1 as ENHRY and CDR2 as SYGVKD. V lost 7 bases to trimming and J lost 2 bases, with 17 bases between them. The CDR3 sequence is 15 residues long.

The chain joins TRBV2 to TRBJ2-1; D possibly corresponds to TRBD2 (5 bases). The CDR3 runs to 14 residues. With 7 bases removed from V and 4 bases from J, the gap between germline ends came to 14 bases. Germline-derived CDR1 and CDR2 are SNHLY and FYNNEI. The CDR3 reads CASTEREGYNEQFF. The DNA for the CDR3 is TGTGCCAGCACGGAAAGAGAGGGTTACAATGAGCAGTTCTTC.

The genes are TRBV4-2 and TRBJ2-4; 8 nucleotides line up with TRBD2. J gave up 2 bases and V 2 bases, and 5 bases lay outside the gene matches. The CDR3 loop spans 16 amino acids. The germline CDR1 and CDR2 sequences are LGHNA and YNFKEQ. CDR3 coding DNA: TGTGCCAGCAGCCAAACCAGCGGGAGCACCAAAAACATTCAGTACTTC. Protein sequence: CASSQTSGSTKNIQYF.

This clone occurred once. This chain connects TRBV2 to TRBJ1-2, with D possibly matching TRBD1 (5 bases). The CDR3 is made up of 13 amino acids. From germline, CDR1 is SNHLY and CDR2 FYNNEI. The germline V and J ends were trimmed by 8 bases and 4 bases, with 14 bases remaining between them. For the CDR3, the DNA is TGTGCCAGCTCGGACGGGGGTAGCTATGGCTACACCTTC. Translation gives CASSDGGSYGYTF. The variable domain in full, completed from reference TRBV2 and TRBJ1-2, reads EPEVTQTPSHQVTQMGQEVILRCVPISNHLYFYWYRQILGQKVEFLVSFYNNEISEKSEIFDDQFSVERPDGSNFTLKIRSTKLEDSAMYFCASSDGGSYGYTFGSGTRLTVV.